These 22 T cell receptor beta chains were sequenced from one sample in a study of metastatic and nonmetastatic thyroid tumors. Thyroid surgery had not been preceded by any treatment in any patient. TCRdb re-called clones via MiXCR from the PCR reads. The sample has just under 20,000 clones; roughly 22% are singletons. The sequenced sample consisted of tumor tissue. These receptors originate from a male donor with papillary thyroid cancer or a benign thyroid nodule (not recorded which). Some clones in this sample may be carry-over from other donors' samples.

This clone was found many times. The rearrangement uses TRBV6-1 and TRBJ2-3; D is unresolved. This CDR3 is built from 13 residues. Germline V gene sequence: CDR1 MNHNS, CDR2 SASEGT. V was shortened by 6 bases and J by 3 bases, with 10 bases between the two germline ends. The CDR3 DNA reads TGTGCCAGCAGCTTGAGCGCTACAGATACGCAGTATTTT. It specifies CASSLSATDTQYF.

The chain carries TRBV6-1 and TRBJ1-3; D gene uncertain. Trimming removed 6 bases at V and 0 bases at J, with 6 bases between. From germline, CDR1 is MNHNS and CDR2 SASEGT. This CDR3 spans 13 amino acids. The CDR3 protein is CASRIGSGNTIYF. The CDR3, as DNA: TGTGCCAGCAGGATCGGCTCTGGAAACACCATATATTTT.

With regard to this clone: No conserved phenylalanine or tryptophan is present at the end of the CDR3, so a read error is the likely explanation. The DNA is left out, because the CDR3 cannot be placed on it with certainty; the CDR3 is given as TCRdb lists it. The chain's CDR3 is CASSIYRGLNTGELIC. This chain joins TRBV28 and TRBJ2-2; the table's D call of TRBD1 was not tested on the DNA. The germline V gene encodes CDR1 MDHEN and CDR2 SYDVKM. The CDR3 is 16 residues long, counting both termini.

The V and J genes are TRBV30 and TRBJ2-1; 7 bases align to TRBD2. The CDR3 is 14 residues long. The V and J ends lost 1 base and 5 bases, in that order; junction bases with no gene match: 5. The germline CDR1 and CDR2 sequences are GTSNPN and SVGIG (reference sequence). The CDR3 spells CAWSGAGANNEQFF. The CDR3 nucleotides read TGTGCCTGGAGTGGGGCGGGAGCAAACAATGAGCAGTTCTTC.

This clone was detected ten times or more. The chain has TRBV19 and TRBJ1-4, with 8 bases that match TRBD1. The CDR3 runs to 14 residues. Trimming cost V 9 bases and J 6 bases; bases outside gene matches: 9. CDR1 is LNHDA, CDR2 SQIVND, per germline (reference sequence). CDR3 in DNA: TGTGCCAGCACCGACAGGGGAAGGGATGAAAAACTGTTTTTT. This gives the protein CASTDRGRDEKLFF.

This clone has a count of ten or more. V gene TRBV7-3 combines with J gene TRBJ2-1; 10 positions agree with TRBD1. Germline assignment: CDR1 SGHTA and CDR2 FQGTGA. Trimming took 5 bases from V and 4 from J; bases not matched to a gene: 11. There are 17 residues in the CDR3. The CDR3 DNA is TGTGCCAGCAGCGACCGGGACAGGGGTTTAGATTACAATGAGCAGTTCTTC. It codes for CASSDRDRGLDYNEQFF.

This clone was detected ten times or more. The rearrangement joins TRBV27 to TRBJ1-3; TRBD1 agrees at 9 bases. V lost 6 bases to trimming and J lost 3 bases; unmatched junction nucleotides: 3. The CDR3 covers 14 residues. CDR1 and CDR2 (germline): MNHEY, SMNVEV (reference sequence). CDR3 DNA: TGTGCCAGCAGCGCGGGACAGGGTGGAAACACCATATATTTT. Encoded protein: CASSAGQGGNTIYF.

This clone was observed at least ten times. The conserved closing phenylalanine or tryptophan is absent in this CDR3, likely reflecting a read error. V and J are TRBV7-4 and TRBJ2-7, with D hard to call. Between the trimmed V and J ends, which lost 5 bases and 7 bases, there was a span of 15 bases. CDR1 and CDR2 from the germline V gene are SGHVT and SQSDAQ. There are 13 residues in the CDR3. For the CDR3, the DNA is TGTGCCAGCAGCACACTGACATTCCGGGAGCAGTACCTC. This gives the protein CASSTLTFREQYL.

As to this clone: Compared with germline, one end of the junction differs, possibly owing to a read error. The rearrangement joins TRBV6-1 to TRBJ2-7; D is ambiguous. CDR1 and CDR2 from the germline V gene are MNHNS and SASEGT. CDR3 size: 14 residues. The CDR3 loop is CGSTISDAYIEQYF. The CDR3 nucleotides are TGTGGCAGCACTATCTCGGACGCTTATATCGAGCAGTACTTC.

The genes are TRBV18 and TRBJ2-3; 10 bases match TRBD1. The CDR3 sequence is 16 residues long. CDR1 is KGHSH and CDR2 is LQKENI in the germline V gene. The trim removed 3 bases at V and 3 bases at J, leaving 6 bases unmatched. In nucleotides, the CDR3 is TGTGCCAGCTCACCTGGACAGGGGGTTGGAACAGATACGCAGTATTTT. Translated: CASSPGQGVGTDTQYF. Drawing the rest from reference TRBV18 and TRBJ2-3, the complete variable domain is NAGVMQNPRHLVRRRGQEARLRCSPMKGHSHVYWYRQLPEEGLKFMVYLQKENIIDESGMPKERFSAEFPKEGPSILRIQQVVRGDSAAYFCASSPGQGVGTDTQYFGPGTRLTVL.

This clone was detected many times. V is TRBV5-4 and J is TRBJ1-1; tentatively, D is TRBD1 (5 bases). Germline V gene data show CDR1 as SGHNT and CDR2 as YYREEE (reference sequence). The CDR3 covers 15 residues. Deletions cut 1 base from V and 4 bases from J, with 14 bases between. The chain's CDR3 is CASSLPGDVGTEAFF. The CDR3 nucleotides read TGTGCCAGCAGCTTGCCGGGGGACGTGGGCACTGAAGCTTTCTTT.

This clone has ten or more counts. The rearrangement uses TRBV2 and TRBJ2-1, with TRBD2 identical over 8 bases. Germline assignment: CDR1 SNHLY and CDR2 FYNNEI. The CDR3 covers 13 residues. V was pared by 2 bases and J by 15 bases, with 9 bases of the junction left unmatched. The CDR3 reads CASSESSGRVGFF. In DNA form, the CDR3 reads TGTGCCAGCAGTGAATCCAGCGGGAGAGTGGGGTTCTTC.

The chain links TRBV7-9 to TRBJ1-1, with 8 bases lining up with TRBD1. The CDR3 runs 14 residues. Germline trimming cut 6 bases from V and 7 bases from J; bases unmatched to any gene: 10. The germline gives CDR1 SEHNR, CDR2 FQNEAQ (reference sequence). CDR3 in DNA: TGTGCCAGCAGACCGAGGACAGGGATCGGTGAAGCTTTCTTT. Translation gives CASRPRTGIGEAFF.

At least ten counts were recorded for this clone. One junction end does not reproduce the germline sequence, and a read error may be involved. Other nucleotide sequences from this sample produce the same CDR3. V and J are TRBV19 and TRBJ2-3; D is uncertain. Looked up from germline, CDR1 is LNHDA and CDR2 is SQIVND (reference sequence). This CDR3 region has 13 residues. The CDR3 is CASSIGVGDTQYF. The CDR3 DNA is TGTGCTAGTAGTATTGGAGTCGGAGATACGCAGTATTTT.

The rearrangement links TRBV5-6 to TRBJ1-5; the D is unclear. The germline CDR1 and CDR2 sequences are SGHDT and YYEEEE. Trimming left V 3 bases short and J 10 bases short, with 8 bases between. The CDR3 loop spans 11 amino acids. DNA of the CDR3: TGTGCCAGCAGCTCCCCCCGACCCCAGCATTTT. Translation gives CASSSPRPQHF.

The chain links TRBV28 to TRBJ1-5; possibly TRBD1 for D (5 bases). Germline loops: CDR1 MDHEN, CDR2 SYDVKM. The CDR3 length is 17 residues. Trimming stripped 2 bases from V and 2 bases from J, with 16 bases between. The CDR3 sequence is CASSLEERDFGNQPQHF. The CDR3, as DNA: TGTGCCAGCAGTTTAGAGGAGCGGGACTTTGGCAATCAGCCCCAGCATTTT.

At least ten counts were recorded for this clone. This chain links TRBV11-2 with TRBJ2-5, with D maybe TRBD2 (5 bases). This CDR3 spans 11 amino acids. The V end lost 4 bases, the J end lost 7 bases, and 7 bases lay between the germline ends. Per germline, CDR1 SGHAT and CDR2 FQNNGV. Here the CDR3 reads CASSSGVTQYF. CDR3 nucleotide sequence: TGTGCCAGCAGCTCCGGGGTGACCCAGTACTTC.

This clone was found many times. V and J are TRBV5-1 and TRBJ2-3; 9 positions agree with TRBD1. In germline, CDR1 is SGHRS, CDR2 YFSETQ. V shed 0 bases, J shed 5 bases, and the junction held 7 bases outside the gene matches. This CDR3 is built from 16 residues. CDR3 nucleotide sequence: TGCGCCAGCAGCTTGGGGGCACAGGGGGCAGGAGATACGCAGTATTTT. Encoded protein: CASSLGAQGAGDTQYF.

The table lists this clone with many counts. The V and J genes are TRBV3-1 and TRBJ2-3, with D uncertain. This CDR3 comprises 13 residues. Germline V CDR1 and CDR2: LGHDT, YNNKEL (reference sequence). The ends were cut back, 0 bases at V and 4 bases at J, with 5 bases in the middle. The CDR3 coding sequence is TGTGCCAGCAGCCAAGATGACCCAGATACGCAGTATTTT. Translating gives CASSQDDPDTQYF.

This clone was seen only a few times. The chain is built from TRBV6-2 or TRBV6-3 and TRBJ2-7; a possible D gene is TRBD1 (6 bases). In germline, CDR1 is MNHEY, CDR2 SVGEGT. V was trimmed by 5 bases and J by 3 bases, leaving 11 bases between them. The CDR3 totals 13 residues. CDR3 protein: CASSLKQGYEQYF. In nucleotides, the CDR3 is TGTGCCAGCAGTCTCAAACAGGGCTACGAGCAGTACTTC.

In regard to this clone: The CDR3 does not close with the conserved phenylalanine or tryptophan, likely indicating a read error. The J gene is TRBJ2-3, the V gene TRBV29-1; possible D gene TRBD2, 5 bases. CDR1 SQVTM and CDR2 ANQGSEA come from the germline V gene. This CDR3 is 13 amino acids long. The chain's CDR3 is CCVVGEAADTQYC. In DNA form, the CDR3 reads TGCTGCGTTGTCGGGGAAGCGGCAGATACGCAGTATTGT.

The sample holds many counts of this clone. V and J are TRBV7-9 and TRBJ2-1, with TRBD2 as a possible D gene (7 bases). The CDR3 is 14 residues long. CDR1 is SEHNR, CDR2 FQNEAQ, per germline (reference sequence). Trimming stripped 4 bases from V and 9 bases from J, with 16 bases between. The CDR3: CASSWGRGGGEQFF. In DNA, the CDR3 is TGTGCCAGCAGCTGGGGGAGGGGGGGCGGTGAGCAGTTCTTC.